This TCR beta chain came from a study of blood T cell repertoires in COVID-19. On the study more broadly: The origin of the acute and convalescent COVID-19 samples was the United States, Italy and Spain. The analysed material was cDNA or gDNA that came from T cells, B-cell-depleted T cells, or PBMCs.

In the authors' methods: It was from reference gene primer amplification that nucleated cell counts were estimated. Clones were sequenced by immunoSEQ multiplex PCR, and TCRdb holds only the in-frame ones, with some missing. D and trimming come from the DNA, and the V and J calls and clone size come from that table. The table records around 250,000 clones, roughly 84% of them present only once. V shed 4 bases and J shed 5 bases, with 9 bases lying between them. The CDR3 spans 13 residues. CDR1 is SGHNT and CDR2 is YYREEE in the germline V gene (reference sequence). The TCR sequence derives from a woman aged 40-49 years who had recovered from COVID-19. The chain uses TRBV5-4 and TRBJ1-4; tentative D call: TRBD1 (6 bases). The sequenced sample was peripheral blood. This chain's CDR3 is CASSLGQNEKLFF. The CDR3 coding sequence is TGTGCCAGCAGCCTCGGACAGAATGAAAAACTGTTTTTT.